This T cell receptor beta chain comes out of a study of vaccination and CD4 T cells after COVID-19. Study-wide results and limits: Among convalescent patients, a median roughly 88% of reactive clones emerged only after vaccination.

About this clonotype itself: The antigen is not known.

This CDR3 is 11 amino acids long. V lost 5 bases and J lost 2, with 2 bases in between. Per the germline V gene, CDR1 is SNHLY and CDR2 is FYNNEI. Once obtained from cultured CD4+ T cells, the DNA was sequenced using the Oncomine TCR Beta short-read assay. TCRdb re-called the PCR reads through MiXCR, storing one row per CDR3 protein. The sample carries a few thousand distinct CDR3 sequences, over 25% recorded once. Noted treatment: roughly 11-day PBMC culture with coronavirus spike peptide pools or control peptides (ViraFEST assay). This receptor was obtained from a human donor who had recovered from COVID-19. The rearrangement uses TRBV2 and TRBJ2-3; D is uncertain. The source material was CD4+ T cells from blood, cultured in vitro, sampled after SARS-CoV-2 vaccination. The CDR3 reads CASSYTDTQYF. CDR3 bases: TGTGCCAGCAGTTACACAGATACGCAGTATTTT.